Listed below are T cell receptor beta chains from one sample, sequenced in a study of T cells in Graves' hyperthyroidism and ophthalmopathy. TCRdb re-called the multiplex PCR reads with MiXCR, one entry per CDR3 protein. This table holds 700,000 or so distinct CDR3 sequences, over 15% found once. The sample consisted of blood. These receptors were collected from a man aged 18 to 30 with Graves' hyperthyroidism. The CDR3 runs from the conserved cysteine through the conserved F or W. The order of the fields is V gene, clone size, J gene, D gene, CDR3 DNA, CDR3 protein. A D gene is named only where the DNA matches it firmly. Clone size is given for some rows only: seen once, a few or many times, or a class if the clone is expanded.

TRBV19,-,TRBJ2-5,-,TGTGCCAGTAGTATGGGCCAGCAAGAGACCCAGTACTTC,CASSMGQQETQYF
TRBV29-1,few,TRBJ1-2,-,TGCAGCGTCTACATCGGCGGACCCTTCTATGGCTACACCTTC,CSVYIGGPFYGYTF
TRBV28,-,TRBJ2-7,-,TGTGCCAGCAGTTTGGGCAGGGGTAACGGCGAGCAGTACTTC,CASSLGRGNGEQYF
TRBV5-8,-,TRBJ2-7,TRBD2,TGTGCCAGCAGCTTGCGTCCCGGACTAGCGACCAACGAGCAGTACTTC,CASSLRPGLATNEQYF
TRBV29-1,many,TRBJ2-7,-,TGCAGCGTGGAGAAACTCTCGTCAGCCTACGAGCAGTACTTC,CSVEKLSSAYEQYF
TRBV27,many,TRBJ1-2,TRBD1,TGTGCCAGCAGTATCCAACAGGGGACCGGCTACACCTTC,CASSIQQGTGYTF
TRBV29-1,few,TRBJ1-1,-,TGCACCTTCCGCGGGGCAGGGGACATAGGGTTGGTTCCGACCACTGAAGCTTTCTTT,CTFRGAGDIGLVPTTEAFF
TRBV11-3,-,TRBJ2-7,-,TGTGCCAGCAGCTTAGGTCGGGCCCCTTCCGAGCAGTACTTC,CASSLGRAPSEQYF
TRBV30,many,TRBJ2-1,TRBD2,TGTGCCTGGAGTGGGGGACTAGCGGGTCAGAATGAGCAGTTCTTC,CAWSGGLAGQNEQFF
TRBV27,many,TRBJ2-2,-,TGTGCCAGCAGGGACAGTGTGAACACCGGGGAGCTGTTTTTT,CASRDSVNTGELFF
TRBV20-1,-,TRBJ2-2,TRBD2,TGCAGTGCAACCGGGACTAGCGGGAGGCATGGCACCGGGGAGCTGTTTTTT,CSATGTSGRHGTGELFF
TRBV20-1,-,TRBJ1-1,-,TGCAGTGCTAGAGCGACGGACAGCTTGTCAGCTGGGGACACTGAAGCTTTCTTT,CSARATDSLSAGDTEAFF
TRBV29-1,-,TRBJ2-7,-,TGCAGCGTTGGGTTGGTGGAAGGGTACGAGCAGTACTTC,CSVGLVEGYEQYF
TRBV20-1,-,TRBJ2-3,TRBD1,TGCAGTGCGGGGACAGGGATTGGCACAGATACGCAGTATTTT,CSAGTGIGTDTQYF
TRBV30,many,TRBJ2-5,TRBD1,TGTGCCTGGAGTGTGGCAGGGGGAATCGAGACCCAGTACTTC,CAWSVAGGIETQYF
TRBV18,-,TRBJ2-1,-,TGTGCCAGCTCATCGACACTTCAGGGGCCCGAAGCCAATGAGCAGTTCTTC,CASSSTLQGPEANEQFF
TRBV24-1,many,TRBJ2-1,-,TGTGCCACCAGTGGTTCCTCTACGGGGGTGGCCGAGCAGTTCTTC,CATSGSSTGVAEQFF
TRBV5-1,many,TRBJ2-3,-,TGCGCCAGCAGGCGACGCGCCACAGATACGCAGTATTTT,CASRRRATDTQYF
TRBV28,many,TRBJ1-5,-,TGTGCCAGCAGCTTAGGCGCGGACAGACGATATAGCAATCAGCCCCAGCATTTT,CASSLGADRRYSNQPQHF
TRBV28,-,TRBJ1-2,-,TGTGCCAGCAGCTCTAGGGGGGGGAATGGCTACACCTTC,CASSSRGGNGYTF
TRBV9,many,TRBJ1-5,-,TGTGCCAGCAGCGCCGGGGACAACGGCAATCAGCCCCAGCATTTT,CASSAGDNGNQPQHF
TRBV5-1,few,TRBJ2-3,-,TGCGCCAGCAGCTTTTCAGTAAGCACAGATACGCAGTATTTT,CASSFSVSTDTQYF
TRBV20-1,few,TRBJ2-3,TRBD2,TGCAGTGCTAGAAATAGCGGGAGACCAGATACGCAGTATTTT,CSARNSGRPDTQYF
TRBV30,many,TRBJ2-4,-,TGTGCCTGGAGTGTATATAGGAGCATTCAGTACTTC,CAWSVYRSIQYF
TRBV2,many,TRBJ1-6,TRBD1,TGTGCCAGCAGGGGAGGACAGGCCGTGCCCCTCCACTTT,CASRGGQAVPLHF
TRBV6-2/TRBV6-3,-,TRBJ1-2,TRBD1,TGTGCCAGCAGAGCCGGGACAGGGGGACATGGCTACACCTTC,CASRAGTGGHGYTF
TRBV14,-,TRBJ2-1,-,TGTGCCAGCAGGGCCACATCACCCTACAATGAGCAGTTCTTC,CASRATSPYNEQFF
TRBV6-1,few,TRBJ1-5,-,TGTGCCAGCAACACAGGGAATCAGCCCCAGCATTTT,CASNTGNQPQHF
TRBV6-6,many,TRBJ1-5,-,TGTGCCAGCAGTTACTCAGGGGGAGGACAGCCCCAGCATTTT,CASSYSGGGQPQHF
TRBV20-1,many,TRBJ1-1,-,TGCAGTGCCCTATCGTTCGGGGATCGGACTGAAGCTTTCTTT,CSALSFGDRTEAFF
TRBV27,-,TRBJ1-2,-,TGTGCCAGCAGCATAACGGGGTTCTATGGCTACACCTTC,CASSITGFYGYTF
TRBV28,few,TRBJ2-5,TRBD2,TGTGCCAGCTTCGGGAGGCCCCAAGAGACCCAGTACTTC,CASFGRPQETQYF
TRBV25-1,many,TRBJ2-3,TRBD2,TGTGCCAGCAGTGGGCTTGCGGGAGGGGCCACAGATACGCAGTATTTT,CASSGLAGGATDTQYF
TRBV2,many,TRBJ2-1,TRBD2,TGTGCCAGCAGTGAAGCTCCTGGGGTAGCGGGCAATGAGCAGTTCTTC,CASSEAPGVAGNEQFF
TRBV27,many,TRBJ2-7,TRBD1,TGTGCCAGCAGCCCCTACCGGACAGGGGGCTACGAGCAGTACTTC,CASSPYRTGGYEQYF
TRBV9,few,TRBJ2-3,TRBD2,TGTGCCAGCAGCGTGACCACTAGCGGCGCAGATACGCAGTATTTT,CASSVTTSGADTQYF
TRBV4-3,few,TRBJ2-3,-,TGCGCCAGCAGCCAAGGGATTTACAGGGCCACTAGCACAGATACGCAGTATTTT,CASSQGIYRATSTDTQYF
TRBV11-2,many,TRBJ1-2,TRBD1,TGTGCCAGCAGCTTAGATCGACAGGGCGCCTATGGCTACACCTTC,CASSLDRQGAYGYTF
TRBV6-1,many,TRBJ2-7,-,TGTGCCAGCAGTTCGTACAGGGCGCGTAGCGAGCAGTACTTC,CASSSYRARSEQYF
TRBV29-1,few,TRBJ2-3,-,TGCAGCGTTGGGTTCAGGATTAGCACAGATACGCAGTATTTT,CSVGFRISTDTQYF
TRBV20-1,many,TRBJ2-3,TRBD1,TGCAGTGCTATAACAGGGGGCGTCCCAGATACGCAGTATTTT,CSAITGGVPDTQYF
TRBV19,few,TRBJ1-4,TRBD1,TGTGCCAGTAGTTCCCGCGACAGGGGTTCAACTAATGAAAAACTGTTTTTT,CASSSRDRGSTNEKLFF
TRBV6-2/TRBV6-3,-,TRBJ2-1,-,TGTGCCAGCAGTTACTCTGGACAGATGGCGTTCTTC,CASSYSGQMAFF
TRBV20-1,many,TRBJ2-1,-,TGCAGTGCGAGCAACAATGAGCAGTTCTTC,CSASNNEQFF
TRBV5-1,many,TRBJ1-2,-,TGCGCCAGCAGCTTCGCTGGGGATGGCTACACCTTC,CASSFAGDGYTF
TRBV6-1,few,TRBJ1-1,-,TGTGCCAGCATGGTTTGGGGCGCGCCTGAAGCTTTCTTT,CASMVWGAPEAFF
TRBV6-2/TRBV6-3,many,TRBJ1-1,-,TGTGCCAGCAGTCGCACCGGGGGGGGTTTACCTGAAGCTTTCTTT,CASSRTGGGLPEAFF
TRBV11-3,-,TRBJ2-2,-,TGTGCCAGCAGCTTATTGTCCGGGTTATTCACCGGGGAGCTGTTTTTT,CASSLLSGLFTGELFF
TRBV28,-,TRBJ2-4,-,TGTGCCAGCAGTTCTAGTAGGAGGTATCAAAACATTCAGTACTTC,CASSSSRRYQNIQYF
TRBV5-5,many,TRBJ2-1,TRBD2,TGTGCCAGCAGCCCAGGACTAGCGGACCACAATGAGCAGTTCTTC,CASSPGLADHNEQFF
TRBV5-1,-,TRBJ2-7,TRBD2,TGCGCCAGCAGCCCGAGGCTTAGCGGGAGCTACGAGCAGTACTTC,CASSPRLSGSYEQYF